These T cell receptor beta chains were read from a single sample in a study of regulatory T cells in long-lasting Graves disease. MiXCR was run by TCRdb on the multiplex PCR reads, yielding one entry per CDR3 protein. This table has some 420,000 distinct CDR3 sequences, approximately 23% appearing once. The source was peripheral blood mononuclear cells (PBMCs), collected when the disease was refractory, from a patient treated with antithyroid drugs. These receptors were taken from a female donor with Graves disease. CDR3s include the opening cysteine and the closing phenylalanine or tryptophan. D genes are given only for firm matches. Not all rows give a size; the values are once, few, many and, for expanded clones, a class.

TRBV30	TRBJ1-6	.	few	CAWTHGSGSSPLHF	TGTGCCTGGACGCATGGTTCAGGGAGTTCACCCCTCCACTTT
TRBV2	TRBJ2-3	TRBD2	many	CASNEWSGGADTQYF	TGTGCCAGCAACGAGTGGAGCGGGGGGGCAGATACGCAGTATTTT
TRBV28	TRBJ2-4	.	many	CARNRLGAKNIQYF	TGTGCCAGGAACCGTCTCGGGGCCAAAAACATTCAGTACTTC
TRBV29-1	TRBJ1-2	.	.	CSVVSGANYGYTF	TGCAGCGTTGTAAGCGGTGCTAACTATGGCTACACCTTC
TRBV2	TRBJ1-2	.	many	CASSDLQGSYGYTF	TGTGCCAGCAGTGACCTACAGGGAAGCTATGGCTACACCTTC
TRBV20-1	TRBJ2-5	TRBD2	few	CSARLSSGGGETQYF	TGCAGTGCTAGACTCTCTAGCGGGGGGGGAGAGACCCAGTACTTC
TRBV3-1	TRBJ1-4	.	.	CASSDRTGSGEKLFF	TGTGCCAGCAGCGATCGTACAGGGTCTGGGGAAAAACTGTTTTTT
TRBV5-1	TRBJ1-1	.	.	CASSSAGGLSSPEAFF	TGCGCCAGCAGCTCCGCCGGGGGACTATCTTCGCCTGAAGCTTTCTTT
TRBV5-6	TRBJ1-5	.	.	CASSLEGRGNQPQHF	TGTGCCAGCAGCTTGGAGGGGCGGGGTAATCAGCCCCAGCATTTT
TRBV19	TRBJ1-2	TRBD1	few	CASSIVPGQGYTF	TGTGCCAGTAGTATAGTCCCGGGACAGGGCTACACCTTC
TRBV27	TRBJ2-7	.	.	CASSFKTSLYEQYF	TGTGCCAGCAGTTTTAAGACAAGCCTCTACGAGCAGTACTTC
TRBV29-1	TRBJ1-1	TRBD1	many	CSAVGQGAAEAFF	TGCAGCGCCGTTGGACAGGGGGCGGCTGAAGCTTTCTTT
TRBV28	TRBJ2-2	.	many	CASISGDTGELFF	TGTGCCAGCATTAGCGGAGACACCGGGGAGCTGTTTTTT
TRBV6-6	TRBJ1-1	.	few	CASSYSSVREAFF	TGTGCCAGCAGTTACTCGTCCGTTAGAGAAGCTTTCTTT
TRBV29-1	TRBJ2-7	.	few	CSVDALGEQYF	TGCAGCGTTGATGCCCTGGGGGAGCAGTACTTC
TRBV20-1	TRBJ2-7	TRBD1	few	CSARDLDRVTYEQYF	TGCAGTGCTAGAGACTTGGACAGGGTGACCTACGAGCAGTACTTC
TRBV29-1	TRBJ2-7	.	few	CSASIRVPYEQYF	TGCAGCGCGAGTATCCGGGTCCCCTACGAGCAGTACTTC
TRBV30	TRBJ1-5	TRBD1	.	CAWTRGTGGNQPQHF	TGTGCCTGGACCAGAGGGACAGGGGGCAATCAGCCCCAGCATTTT
TRBV15	TRBJ2-2	TRBD2	.	CATSRSSGSKTGELFF	TGTGCCACCAGCAGGTCTAGCGGGAGTAAGACCGGGGAGCTGTTTTTT
TRBV30	TRBJ1-1	.	.	CAWSGTDLTEAFF	TGTGCCTGGAGTGGGACAGATCTCACTGAAGCTTTCTTT
TRBV28	TRBJ1-2	.	many	CASSLGGSGYGYTF	TGTGCCAGCAGTTTAGGGGGATCCGGCTATGGCTACACCTTC
TRBV7-2	TRBJ2-5	.	many	CASSLGGHQETQYF	TGTGCCAGCAGCCTAGGGGGGCACCAAGAGACCCAGTACTTC
TRBV5-5	TRBJ2-5	.	.	CASSLTPQGHQETQYF	TGTGCCAGCAGCCTTACCCCACAGGGCCACCAAGAGACCCAGTACTTC
TRBV28	TRBJ2-7	.	many	CASSPGPIGEQYF	TGTGCCAGCAGTCCCGGGCCCATCGGGGAGCAGTACTTC